What follows are 15 T cell receptor beta chains derived from one specimen sequenced in a study of cytomegalovirus exposure and HLA in healthy donors. PCR involved 60 Vbeta and 13 Jbeta primers. Clones were sequenced by immunoSEQ multiplex PCR, and TCRdb holds only the in-frame ones, with some missing. The table lists approximately 110,000 clones, roughly 81% of them singletons, with less than 1.1% in the top ten. The sample consisted of PBMCs. The origin of the receptors is a woman aged 25-40 years in good health and CMV-seronegative.

The chain uses TRBV6-1 and TRBJ2-1, with 10 nucleotides matching TRBD2. CDR3 length: 15 residues. The J segment lost 7 bases and the V segment lost 4 bases, leaving 7 bases of the junction unmatched. Germline CDR1 is MNHNS and CDR2 is SASEGT. The CDR3 bases are TGTGCCAGCAGTGCTTCTAGCGGGAGTTGGAATGAGCAGTTCTTC. The encoded protein is CASSASSGSWNEQFF.

The chain joins TRBV18 to TRBJ2-3; perhaps TRBD1 as D (6 bases). The germline V and J ends were trimmed by 5 bases and 4 bases, with 13 bases remaining between them. The CDR3 has 14 amino acids. CDR1 is KGHSH and CDR2 is LQKENI in the germline V gene. CDR3 sequence (DNA): TGTGCCAGCTCATCCCCGGGACAAGCAGATACGCAGTATTTT. Translation gives CASSSPGQADTQYF. Full variable domain (missing parts from reference TRBV18 and TRBJ2-3): NAGVMQNPRHLVRRRGQEARLRCSPMKGHSHVYWYRQLPEEGLKFMVYLQKENIIDESGMPKERFSAEFPKEGPSILRIQQVVRGDSAAYFCASSSPGQADTQYFGPGTRLTVL.

The chain joins TRBV6-6 to TRBJ1-2, with 7 bases matching TRBD1. The CDR3 runs to 15 residues. V shed 8 bases and J 7 bases; nucleotides not matched to a gene: 16. Germline V lookup: CDR1 MNHNY, CDR2 SVGAGI (reference sequence). The CDR3 loop is CASDGFENRGPGYTF. The CDR3 DNA is TGTGCCAGCGACGGTTTTGAAAACAGGGGTCCTGGCTACACCTTC.

This clone was seen once. The chain joins TRBV4-2 to TRBJ1-2; weak D call: TRBD1 (6 bases). Trimming took off 0 bases at V and 2 bases at J, with 10 bases between the two ends. Germline assignment: CDR1 LGHNA and CDR2 YNFKEQ. The CDR3 is made up of 15 amino acids. As DNA, the CDR3 is TGTGCCAGCAGCCAAGATGGGGACAACAACTATGGCTACACCTTC. Protein sequence: CASSQDGDNNYGYTF.

The chain couples TRBV6-1 to TRBJ2-7; a possible D gene is TRBD1 (6 bases). This CDR3 has 12 residues. Trimming stripped 4 bases from V and 5 bases from J, with 9 bases between. Germline CDR1 is MNHNS and CDR2 is SASEGT. In DNA form, the CDR3 reads TGTGCCAGCAGTGTCGCAGGGGACGAGCAGTACTTC. It encodes CASSVAGDEQYF.

J is TRBJ1-2 and V is TRBV6-6, with a possible D match to TRBD1 (6 bases). V lost 1 base and J lost 8, with 11 bases in between. Germline loops: CDR1 MNHNY, CDR2 SVGAGI (reference sequence). The CDR3 is 13 residues long. This chain's CDR3 is CASSYWGGQGYTF. The DNA for the CDR3 is TGTGCCAGCAGTTACTGGGGGGGCCAGGGCTACACCTTC.

CDR3 sequence reads: CASSYLLAMEETQYF. CDR3 bases: TGTGCCAGCAGTTACCTCTTAGCAATGGAAGAGACCCAGTACTTC. The chain has TRBV6-6 and TRBJ2-5, with no clear D. The CDR3 spans 15 residues. V was shortened by 2 bases and J by 3 bases, with 13 bases between the two germline ends. Germline CDR1 reads MNHNY; CDR2 reads SVGAGI (reference sequence).

The genes are TRBV5-1 and TRBJ1-3; D may be TRBD1 (6 bases). Germline CDR1 SGHRS, CDR2 YFSETQ. CDR3 length: 14 residues. Trimming took off 2 bases at V and 6 bases at J, with 12 bases between the two ends. CDR3 in DNA: TGCGCCAGCAGCTTAGGGGGGGCAGAAAACACCATATATTTT. This codes for CASSLGGAENTIYF. The full variable domain, in which reference TRBV5-1 and TRBJ1-3 provide the parts outside the CDR3, is KAGVTQTPRYLIKTRGQQVTLSCSPISGHRSVSWYQQTPGQGLQFLFEYFSETQRNKGNFPGRFSGRQFSNSRSEMNVSTLELGDSALYLCASSLGGAENTIYFGEGSWLTVV.

This clone appeared a few times. J is TRBJ2-7 and V is TRBV4-1; D not resolved. Germline loops: CDR1 MGHRA, CDR2 YSYEKL. Trimming left V 0 bases short and J 7 bases short, with 13 bases between. The length of the CDR3 is 14 residues. CDR3 protein: CASSQEPGPWEQYF. CDR3 sequence (DNA): TGCGCCAGCAGCCAAGAGCCAGGCCCGTGGGAGCAGTACTTC.

The V and J genes are TRBV2 and TRBJ1-4; D gene uncertain. With 11 bases removed from V and 0 bases from J, the gap between germline ends came to 10 bases. Germline CDR1 is SNHLY and CDR2 is FYNNEI. The CDR3 runs 13 residues. This CDR3 reads CAWTGTTNEKLFF. In DNA form, the CDR3 reads TGTGCCTGGACGGGGACAACTAATGAAAAACTGTTTTTT.

In this sample, this clone turned up a few times. The gene calls are TRBV6-5 and TRBJ2-1; the match to TRBD1 covers 8 bases. V lost 6 bases, J lost 12 bases, and 10 bases stayed unmatched. Germline values: CDR1 MNHEY, CDR2 SVGAGI. The CDR3 is 13 amino acids. DNA for the CDR3: TGTGCCAGCAGAACAACAGGGGGGATCTCGCAGTTCTTC. Translating gives CASRTTGGISQFF.

This chain uses TRBV18 with TRBJ1-2; tentatively, D is TRBD1 (6 bases). Trimming removed 3 bases at V and 4 bases at J, with 12 bases between. This CDR3 is 14 amino acids long. CDR1 KGHSH and CDR2 LQKENI come from the germline V gene. CDR3: CASSPAGVGYGYTF. The CDR3 DNA sequence: TGTGCCAGCTCACCGGCAGGGGTTGGCTATGGCTACACCTTC.

This chain links TRBV5-1 with TRBJ2-2; 9 bases fit TRBD1. V shed 4 bases, J shed 7 bases, and the junction held 8 bases outside the gene matches. The CDR3 is 15 amino acids. Germline V gene sequence: CDR1 SGHRS, CDR2 YFSETQ. The CDR3 sequence is CASSPTGGLLGELFF. The CDR3 DNA follows: TGCGCCAGCAGCCCGACAGGGGGTCTTCTCGGGGAGCTGTTTTTT.

The V call is TRBV2, the J call TRBJ2-7; 9 bases map to TRBD2. J gave up 5 bases and V 2 bases, and 7 bases lay outside the gene matches. There are 15 residues in the CDR3. Germline V CDR1 and CDR2: SNHLY, FYNNEI. CDR3 sequence reads: CASSEQAGGKHEQYF. In DNA form, the CDR3 reads TGTGCCAGCAGTGAACAAGCGGGGGGTAAGCACGAGCAGTACTTC.

V usage is TRBV29-1 and J usage is TRBJ1-1; TRBD1 is a possible D gene (6 bases). The germline V gene encodes CDR1 SQVTM and CDR2 ANQGSEA. The CDR3 is 13 amino acids. V was trimmed by 4 bases and J by 1 base, leaving 10 bases between them. CDR3 loop: CSVVRQANTEAFF. DNA of the CDR3: TGCAGCGTTGTAAGACAGGCGAACACTGAAGCTTTCTTT. The whole variable domain, remainder taken from reference TRBV29-1 and TRBJ1-1, is SAVISQKPSRDICQRGTSLTIQCQVDSQVTMMFWYRQQPGQSLTLIATANQGSEATYESGFVIDKFPISRPNLTFSTLTVSNMSPEDSSIYLCSVVRQANTEAFFGQGTRLTVV.